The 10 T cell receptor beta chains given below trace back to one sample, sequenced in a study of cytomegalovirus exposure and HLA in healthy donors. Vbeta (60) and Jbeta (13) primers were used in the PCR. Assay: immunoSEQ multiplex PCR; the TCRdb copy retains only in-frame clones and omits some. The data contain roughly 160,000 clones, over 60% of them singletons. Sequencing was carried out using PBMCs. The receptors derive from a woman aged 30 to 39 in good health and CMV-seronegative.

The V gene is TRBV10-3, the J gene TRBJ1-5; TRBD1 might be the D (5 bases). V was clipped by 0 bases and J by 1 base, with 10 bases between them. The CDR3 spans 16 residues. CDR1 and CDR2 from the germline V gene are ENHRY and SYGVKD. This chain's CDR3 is CAISESISGSNQPQHF. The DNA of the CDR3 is TGTGCCATCAGTGAGTCGATTTCAGGGAGCAATCAGCCCCAGCATTTT.

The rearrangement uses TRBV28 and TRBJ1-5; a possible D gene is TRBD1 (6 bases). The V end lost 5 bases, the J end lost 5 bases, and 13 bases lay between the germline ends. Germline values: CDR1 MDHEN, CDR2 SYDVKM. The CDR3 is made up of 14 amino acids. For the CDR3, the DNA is TGTGCCAGCAGTAGGGGGACCGTGGATCAGCCCCAGCATTTT. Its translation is CASSRGTVDQPQHF.

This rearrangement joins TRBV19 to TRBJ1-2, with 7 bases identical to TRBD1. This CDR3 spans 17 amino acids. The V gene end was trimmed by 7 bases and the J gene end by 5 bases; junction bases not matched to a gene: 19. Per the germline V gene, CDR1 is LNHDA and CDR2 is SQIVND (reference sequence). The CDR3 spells CASTTGVLIAARYGYTF. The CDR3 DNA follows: TGTGCCAGTACAACAGGGGTACTGATAGCGGCACGTTATGGCTACACCTTC.

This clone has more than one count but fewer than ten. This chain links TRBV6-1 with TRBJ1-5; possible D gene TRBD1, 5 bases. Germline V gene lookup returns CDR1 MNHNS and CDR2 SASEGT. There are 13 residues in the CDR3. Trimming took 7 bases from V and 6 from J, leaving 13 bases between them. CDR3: CASIPDRSQPQHF. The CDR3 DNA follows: TGTGCCAGCATCCCCGACAGAAGTCAGCCCCAGCATTTT.

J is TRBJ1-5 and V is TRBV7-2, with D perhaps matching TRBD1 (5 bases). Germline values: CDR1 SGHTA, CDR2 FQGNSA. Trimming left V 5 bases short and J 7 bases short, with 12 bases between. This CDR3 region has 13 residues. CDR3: CASSLDSPQPQHF. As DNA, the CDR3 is TGTGCCAGCAGCCTCGACAGCCCCCAGCCCCAGCATTTT. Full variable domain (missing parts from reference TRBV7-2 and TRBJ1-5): GAGVSQSPSNKVTEKGKDVELRCDPISGHTALYWYRQSLGQGLEFLIYFQGNSAPDKSGLPSDRFSAERTGGSVSTLTIQRTQQEDSAVYLCASSLDSPQPQHFGDGTRLSIL.

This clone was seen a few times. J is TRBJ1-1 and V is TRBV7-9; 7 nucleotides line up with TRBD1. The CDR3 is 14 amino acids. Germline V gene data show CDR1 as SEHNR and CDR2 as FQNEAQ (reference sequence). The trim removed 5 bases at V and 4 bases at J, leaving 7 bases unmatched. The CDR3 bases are TGTGCCAGCAGCCTAGACAGGGCAAGCACTGAAGCTTTCTTT. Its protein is CASSLDRASTEAFF.

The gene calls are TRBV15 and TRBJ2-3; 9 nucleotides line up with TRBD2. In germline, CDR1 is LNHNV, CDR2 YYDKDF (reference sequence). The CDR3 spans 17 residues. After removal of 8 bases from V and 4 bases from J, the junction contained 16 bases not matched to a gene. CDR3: CATHGGGAGGVADTQYF. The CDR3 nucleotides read TGTGCCACCCATGGAGGGGGAGCGGGAGGTGTGGCAGATACGCAGTATTTT. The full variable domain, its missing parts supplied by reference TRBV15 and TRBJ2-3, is DAMVIQNPRYQVTQFGKPVTLSCSQTLNHNVMYWYQQKSSQAPKLLFHYYDKDFNNEADTPDNFQSRRPNTSFCFLDIRSPGLGDTAMYLCATHGGGAGGVADTQYFGPGTRLTVL.

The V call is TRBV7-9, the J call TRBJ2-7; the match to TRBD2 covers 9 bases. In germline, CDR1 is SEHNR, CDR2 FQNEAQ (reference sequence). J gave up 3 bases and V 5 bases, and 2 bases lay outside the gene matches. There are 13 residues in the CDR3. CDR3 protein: CASSTRGGYEQYF. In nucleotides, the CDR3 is TGTGCCAGCAGCACGCGGGGGGGCTACGAGCAGTACTTC.

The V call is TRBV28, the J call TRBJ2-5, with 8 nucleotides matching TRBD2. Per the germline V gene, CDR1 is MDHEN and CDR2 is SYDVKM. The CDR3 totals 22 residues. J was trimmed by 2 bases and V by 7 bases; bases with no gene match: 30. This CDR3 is CASTLYGWLDRTSGAKQETQYF. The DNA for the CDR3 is TGTGCCAGCACCCTTTACGGGTGGCTTGACAGAACTAGCGGAGCCAAGCAAGAGACCCAGTACTTC.

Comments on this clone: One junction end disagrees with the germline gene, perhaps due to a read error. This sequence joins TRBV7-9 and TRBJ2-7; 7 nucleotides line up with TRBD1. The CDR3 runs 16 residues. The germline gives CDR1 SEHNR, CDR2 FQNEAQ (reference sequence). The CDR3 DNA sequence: TGTTCCAGCAGCTTAGCGCTTGGGACAGACTCATACGAGCAGTACTTC. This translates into CSSSLALGTDSYEQYF. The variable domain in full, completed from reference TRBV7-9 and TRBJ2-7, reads DTGVSQNPRHKITKRGQNVTFRCDPISEHNRLYWYRQTLGQGPEFLTYFQNEAQLEKSRLLSDRFSAERPKGSFSTLEIQRTEQGDSAMYLCSSSLALGTDSYEQYFGPGTRLTVT.